The 4 T cell receptor beta chains reported below all come from one sample, sequenced in a study of T cells after yellow fever vaccination. TCRdb passed the 5' RACE reads through MiXCR, listing each CDR3 protein once. This table holds about 360,000 distinct CDR3 sequences, roughly 6.1% found once. The sequenced sample was PBMCs, obtained 5 days after the yellow fever booster vaccination. The receptors derive from a man aged 25 to 45 who received the YFV17D yellow fever vaccine.

This clonotype turned up a few times. The chain's CDR3 is CASTPGGSQDTQYF. In nucleotides, the CDR3 is TGTGCCAGCACTCCAGGAGGGAGTCAAGATACGCAGTATTTT. The genes are TRBV12-3 or TRBV12-4 and TRBJ2-3; tentatively, D is TRBD2 (6 bases). Trimming took off 7 bases at V and 5 bases at J, with 16 bases between the two ends. This CDR3 is 14 amino acids long.

This chain joins TRBV4-3 and TRBJ2-3; the match to TRBD2 covers 8 bases. Germline V gives CDR1 LGHNA, CDR2 YSLEER. The trim removed 0 bases at V and 6 bases at J, leaving 17 bases unmatched. The CDR3 totals 19 residues. CDR3 DNA sequence: TGCGCCAGCAGCCAAGAGGGGGTCGTGACGGGAGGGCCCGGGGATACGCAGTATTTT. Translating gives CASSQEGVVTGGPGDTQYF.

The chain joins TRBV24-1 to TRBJ2-1, with TRBD1 matching over 7 bases. Germline V lookup: CDR1 KGHDR, CDR2 SFDVKD. The CDR3 extends over 16 amino acids. Trimming removed 4 bases from V and 4 bases from J; junction bases left unmatched: 9. CDR3 protein: CATSELKGATYNEQFF. In nucleotides, the CDR3 is TGTGCCACCAGTGAACTAAAGGGGGCGACATACAATGAGCAGTTCTTC.

This clonotype was seen at least ten times. V usage is TRBV20-1 and J usage is TRBJ2-3; 7 bases fit TRBD2. Germline V CDR1 and CDR2: DFQATT, SNEGSKA (reference sequence). The CDR3 is made up of 15 amino acids. Germline trimming cut 5 bases from V and 2 bases from J; bases unmatched to any gene: 10. This chain's CDR3 is CSAPDKRGNTDTQYF. CDR3 nucleotides: TGCAGTGCTCCTGACAAGCGGGGAAACACAGATACGCAGTATTTT.